This passage covers 21 T cell receptor beta chains from one sample sequenced in a study of T cell responses to AZD1222 COVID-19 vaccine. The data were produced by immunoSEQ multiplex PCR, yet TCRdb's version contains in-frame clones alone and is incomplete. The sample has more than 110,000 clones; roughly 91% are singletons. This sample comprised peripheral blood, obtained on day 0 of AZD1222 vaccination. Every receptor here comes from an adult in good health.

The chain is built from TRBV25-1 and TRBJ2-7; D is possibly TRBD1 (6 bases). This CDR3 has 14 amino acids. With 3 bases removed from V and 7 bases from J, the gap between germline ends came to 16 bases. Germline CDR1 MGHDK, CDR2 SYGVNS. DNA of the CDR3: TGTGCCAGCAGTGATACAGGGCCACGGAAAGAGCAGTACTTC. This gives the protein CASSDTGPRKEQYF.

V gene TRBV4-1 combines with J gene TRBJ1-2; TRBD1 matches 8 bases. The germline CDR1 and CDR2 sequences are MGHRA and YSYEKL. Trimming cost V 0 bases and J 4 bases; bases outside gene matches: 10. The CDR3 loop spans 17 amino acids. The DNA of the CDR3 is TGCGCCAGCAGCCAAGAAAGGATCAGGGGGCGCCCCTATGGCTACACCTTC. Its protein is CASSQERIRGRPYGYTF.

The chain employs TRBV13 and TRBJ1-1, with TRBD1 as a possible D gene (5 bases). Trimming shortened V by 3 bases and J by 1 base, and 9 bases separated the two germline ends. The CDR3 has 14 amino acids. CDR1 and CDR2 (germline): PRHDT, FYEKMQ (reference sequence). CDR3: CASSLRQQNTEAFF. For the CDR3, the DNA is TGTGCCAGCAGCTTGCGACAGCAGAACACTGAAGCTTTCTTT.

This chain joins TRBV7-9 and TRBJ1-1; tentative D call: TRBD1 (5 bases). The CDR3 runs to 13 residues. The germline CDR1 and CDR2 sequences are SEHNR and FQNEAQ (reference sequence). V shed 5 bases and J shed 1 base, with 8 bases lying between them. CDR3 sequence: CASSNGQNTEAFF. The CDR3 DNA sequence: TGTGCCAGCAGCAACGGACAGAACACTGAAGCTTTCTTT. Filled out from reference TRBV7-9 and TRBJ1-1, the complete variable domain reads DTGVSQNPRHKITKRGQNVTFRCDPISEHNRLYWYRQTLGQGPEFLTYFQNEAQLEKSRLLSDRFSAERPKGSFSTLEIQRTEQGDSAMYLCASSNGQNTEAFFGQGTRLTVV.

This chain links TRBV11-1 with TRBJ1-1; D perhaps matches TRBD1 (5 bases). The CDR3 loop spans 16 amino acids. V gave up 1 base and J gave up 2 bases, with 14 bases separating them. Germline V gene sequence: CDR1 SGHAT, CDR2 FQDESV (reference sequence). The CDR3: CASSLGSRAPNTEAFF. The DNA of the CDR3 is TGTGCCAGCAGCTTAGGGAGCAGGGCGCCCAACACTGAAGCTTTCTTT.

Only a few counts were recorded for this clone. This chain connects TRBV3-1 (or the pseudogene TRBV3-2) to TRBJ2-5; 8 positions agree with TRBD1. J was trimmed by 5 bases and V by 4 bases; bases with no gene match: 6. CDR3 length: 14 amino acids. Germline V gene lookup returns CDR1 LGHDT and CDR2 YNNKEL (reference sequence). CDR3 residues: CASSPLTGGETQYF. CDR3 coding DNA: TGTGCCAGCAGCCCTCTCACAGGGGGGGAGACCCAGTACTTC.

The chain employs TRBV5-1 and TRBJ2-7; the D is unclear. The CDR3 has 11 residues. In germline, CDR1 is SGHRS, CDR2 YFSETQ. Trimming left V 4 bases short and J 7 bases short, with 9 bases between. The CDR3 coding sequence is TGCGCCAGCAGCCCGGACCAAGAGCAGTACTTC. Encoded protein: CASSPDQEQYF.

The genes are TRBV7-2 and TRBJ1-1; 7 bases agree with TRBD1. V dropped 4 bases and J dropped 8; count of bases not matched to a gene: 10. This CDR3 is built from 14 residues. Per germline, CDR1 SGHTA and CDR2 FQGNSA. The CDR3 DNA reads TGTGCCAGCAGCTCCCAGGGGGGCGGATCCGAAGCTTTCTTT. Amino acid sequence: CASSSQGGGSEAFF.

The V gene is TRBV28, the J gene TRBJ2-1, with 9 bases fitting TRBD1. This CDR3 has 14 residues. Germline V CDR1 and CDR2: MDHEN, SYDVKM. The V and J ends lost 6 bases and 3 bases, in that order; junction bases with no gene match: 3. The CDR3 DNA reads TGTGCCAGCAGAACAGGGGGCGGCTACAATGAGCAGTTCTTC. Residues: CASRTGGGYNEQFF. The entire variable domain, with the rest obtained from reference TRBV28 and TRBJ2-1, is as follows: DVKVTQSSRYLVKRTGEKVFLECVQDMDHENMFWYRQDPGLGLRLIYFSYDVKMKEKGDIPEGYSVSREKKERFSLILESASTNQTSMYLCASRTGGGYNEQFFGPGTRLTVL.

This rearrangement joins TRBV5-1 to TRBJ1-3, with D unresolved. The CDR3 covers 16 residues. V was shortened by 0 bases and J by 2 bases, with 12 bases between the two germline ends. Per germline, CDR1 SGHRS and CDR2 YFSETQ. CDR3 region: CASSLAAIKAGNTIYF. CDR3 bases: TGCGCCAGCAGCTTGGCGGCCATAAAGGCTGGAAACACCATATATTTT. Filled out from reference TRBV5-1 and TRBJ1-3, the complete variable domain reads KAGVTQTPRYLIKTRGQQVTLSCSPISGHRSVSWYQQTPGQGLQFLFEYFSETQRNKGNFPGRFSGRQFSNSRSEMNVSTLELGDSALYLCASSLAAIKAGNTIYFGEGSWLTVV.

J is TRBJ1-2 and V is TRBV5-1; D is unresolved. This CDR3 has 12 amino acids. V lost 7 bases and J 4 bases, leaving 11 bases between the germline ends. Germline V gene lookup returns CDR1 SGHRS and CDR2 YFSETQ. DNA for the CDR3: TGCGCCAGCCTTCGTGAGATCTATGGCTACACCTTC. This translates into CASLREIYGYTF.

This clone has just one count. The rearrangement links TRBV19 to TRBJ1-2, with TRBD1 matching over 9 bases. This CDR3 is 17 amino acids long. The trim removed 3 bases at V and 2 bases at J, leaving 10 bases unmatched. The V gene's germline CDR1 is LNHDA and CDR2 SQIVND (reference sequence). CDR3: CASSMIPDRGLNYGYTF. CDR3 sequence (DNA): TGTGCCAGTAGTATGATCCCGGACAGGGGCCTAAACTATGGCTACACCTTC.

CDR3 DNA sequence: TGTGCCAGCAGTTTTGTGGTTATTGCTCGGGCCTCATATGGCTACACCTTC. Residues: CASSFVVIARASYGYTF. V and J are TRBV28 and TRBJ1-2; D ambiguous. CDR1 is MDHEN, CDR2 SYDVKM, per germline. This CDR3 comprises 17 residues. Trimming cost V 3 bases and J 5 bases, with 22 bases left between them.

The rearrangement links TRBV6-5 to TRBJ1-1; TRBD1 matches 7 bases. Germline values: CDR1 MNHEY, CDR2 SVGAGI. V trimming: 7 bases; J trimming: 13 bases; junction bases outside the gene matches: 15. The CDR3 is 13 amino acids. The CDR3 nucleotides are TGTGCCAGCACCCCGGGACAGTACGCAGTTAATTTCTTT. It codes for CASTPGQYAVNFF.

The chain couples TRBV6-4 to TRBJ1-6, with D perhaps TRBD1 (6 bases). CDR3 size: 14 residues. Trimming removed 6 bases at V and 10 bases at J, with 16 bases between. CDR1 MRHNA and CDR2 SNTAGT come from the germline V gene. The CDR3 DNA reads as TGTGCCAGCAGCCCTTCGGGGGCTAGATCACCCCTCCACTTT. Its translation is CASSPSGARSPLHF.

This clone was detected only a few times. The chain carries TRBV6-5 and TRBJ1-2; the D is unclear. Trimming left V 2 bases short and J 8 bases short, with 12 bases between. CDR1 is MNHEY, CDR2 SVGAGI, per germline. This CDR3 region has 13 residues. The CDR3: CASSYGEDGGYTF. DNA for the CDR3: TGTGCCAGCAGTTACGGCGAGGACGGCGGCTACACCTTC.

J is TRBJ2-7 and V is TRBV27, with D tentatively TRBD1 (6 bases). Germline-derived CDR1 and CDR2 are MNHEY and SMNVEV (reference sequence). The CDR3 has 14 residues. Trimming took 7 bases from V and 0 from J, leaving 13 bases between them. Here the CDR3 reads CASKQGRISYEQYF. The CDR3, as DNA: TGTGCCAGCAAACAGGGAAGAATCTCCTACGAGCAGTACTTC.

The V and J genes are TRBV28 and TRBJ2-7, with D possibly being TRBD1 or TRBD2 (5 bases each). Trimming removed 6 bases from V and 3 bases from J, with 18 bases in between. Germline CDR1 MDHEN, CDR2 SYDVKM. The CDR3 is 15 residues long. This CDR3 is CASSLPLGDLYEQYF. CDR3 coding DNA: TGTGCCAGCAGCCTTCCGCTGGGGGATCTCTACGAGCAGTACTTC.

The chain recombines TRBV14 with TRBJ1-1, with D possibly being TRBD1 (5 bases). V was clipped by 3 bases and J by 11 bases, with 10 bases between them. The germline CDR1 and CDR2 sequences are SGHDN and FVKESK. This CDR3 has 11 residues. The CDR3 DNA follows: TGTGCCAGCAGCCAGGGAGGGACCGCTTTCTTT. Translation gives CASSQGGTAFF.

The chain is built from TRBV24-1 and TRBJ2-7, with 9 bases fitting TRBD1. Unmatched junction bases numbered 13, after V lost 8 bases and J lost 3 bases. CDR1 is KGHDR, CDR2 SFDVKD, per germline. The CDR3 runs 16 residues. The CDR3 region has the DNA TGTGCCACCACTTGGCCTCGGACAGGGGTAATCTACGAGCAGTACTTC. Amino acids: CATTWPRTGVIYEQYF.

The chain carries TRBV19 and TRBJ2-2; D ambiguous. V lost 0 bases and J lost 5, with 7 bases in between. Germline-derived CDR1 and CDR2 are LNHDA and SQIVND (reference sequence). The CDR3 is made up of 14 amino acids. CDR3 amino acids: CASSIEPGTGELFF. CDR3 sequence (DNA): TGTGCCAGTAGTATAGAGCCCGGGACCGGGGAGCTGTTTTTT. The complete variable domain, with remaining parts taken from reference TRBV19 and TRBJ2-2, reads DGGITQSPKYLFRKEGQNVTLSCEQNLNHDAMYWYRQDPGQGLRLIYYSQIVNDFQKGDIAEGYSVSREKKESFPLTVTSAQKNPTAFYLCASSIEPGTGELFFGEGSRLTVL.